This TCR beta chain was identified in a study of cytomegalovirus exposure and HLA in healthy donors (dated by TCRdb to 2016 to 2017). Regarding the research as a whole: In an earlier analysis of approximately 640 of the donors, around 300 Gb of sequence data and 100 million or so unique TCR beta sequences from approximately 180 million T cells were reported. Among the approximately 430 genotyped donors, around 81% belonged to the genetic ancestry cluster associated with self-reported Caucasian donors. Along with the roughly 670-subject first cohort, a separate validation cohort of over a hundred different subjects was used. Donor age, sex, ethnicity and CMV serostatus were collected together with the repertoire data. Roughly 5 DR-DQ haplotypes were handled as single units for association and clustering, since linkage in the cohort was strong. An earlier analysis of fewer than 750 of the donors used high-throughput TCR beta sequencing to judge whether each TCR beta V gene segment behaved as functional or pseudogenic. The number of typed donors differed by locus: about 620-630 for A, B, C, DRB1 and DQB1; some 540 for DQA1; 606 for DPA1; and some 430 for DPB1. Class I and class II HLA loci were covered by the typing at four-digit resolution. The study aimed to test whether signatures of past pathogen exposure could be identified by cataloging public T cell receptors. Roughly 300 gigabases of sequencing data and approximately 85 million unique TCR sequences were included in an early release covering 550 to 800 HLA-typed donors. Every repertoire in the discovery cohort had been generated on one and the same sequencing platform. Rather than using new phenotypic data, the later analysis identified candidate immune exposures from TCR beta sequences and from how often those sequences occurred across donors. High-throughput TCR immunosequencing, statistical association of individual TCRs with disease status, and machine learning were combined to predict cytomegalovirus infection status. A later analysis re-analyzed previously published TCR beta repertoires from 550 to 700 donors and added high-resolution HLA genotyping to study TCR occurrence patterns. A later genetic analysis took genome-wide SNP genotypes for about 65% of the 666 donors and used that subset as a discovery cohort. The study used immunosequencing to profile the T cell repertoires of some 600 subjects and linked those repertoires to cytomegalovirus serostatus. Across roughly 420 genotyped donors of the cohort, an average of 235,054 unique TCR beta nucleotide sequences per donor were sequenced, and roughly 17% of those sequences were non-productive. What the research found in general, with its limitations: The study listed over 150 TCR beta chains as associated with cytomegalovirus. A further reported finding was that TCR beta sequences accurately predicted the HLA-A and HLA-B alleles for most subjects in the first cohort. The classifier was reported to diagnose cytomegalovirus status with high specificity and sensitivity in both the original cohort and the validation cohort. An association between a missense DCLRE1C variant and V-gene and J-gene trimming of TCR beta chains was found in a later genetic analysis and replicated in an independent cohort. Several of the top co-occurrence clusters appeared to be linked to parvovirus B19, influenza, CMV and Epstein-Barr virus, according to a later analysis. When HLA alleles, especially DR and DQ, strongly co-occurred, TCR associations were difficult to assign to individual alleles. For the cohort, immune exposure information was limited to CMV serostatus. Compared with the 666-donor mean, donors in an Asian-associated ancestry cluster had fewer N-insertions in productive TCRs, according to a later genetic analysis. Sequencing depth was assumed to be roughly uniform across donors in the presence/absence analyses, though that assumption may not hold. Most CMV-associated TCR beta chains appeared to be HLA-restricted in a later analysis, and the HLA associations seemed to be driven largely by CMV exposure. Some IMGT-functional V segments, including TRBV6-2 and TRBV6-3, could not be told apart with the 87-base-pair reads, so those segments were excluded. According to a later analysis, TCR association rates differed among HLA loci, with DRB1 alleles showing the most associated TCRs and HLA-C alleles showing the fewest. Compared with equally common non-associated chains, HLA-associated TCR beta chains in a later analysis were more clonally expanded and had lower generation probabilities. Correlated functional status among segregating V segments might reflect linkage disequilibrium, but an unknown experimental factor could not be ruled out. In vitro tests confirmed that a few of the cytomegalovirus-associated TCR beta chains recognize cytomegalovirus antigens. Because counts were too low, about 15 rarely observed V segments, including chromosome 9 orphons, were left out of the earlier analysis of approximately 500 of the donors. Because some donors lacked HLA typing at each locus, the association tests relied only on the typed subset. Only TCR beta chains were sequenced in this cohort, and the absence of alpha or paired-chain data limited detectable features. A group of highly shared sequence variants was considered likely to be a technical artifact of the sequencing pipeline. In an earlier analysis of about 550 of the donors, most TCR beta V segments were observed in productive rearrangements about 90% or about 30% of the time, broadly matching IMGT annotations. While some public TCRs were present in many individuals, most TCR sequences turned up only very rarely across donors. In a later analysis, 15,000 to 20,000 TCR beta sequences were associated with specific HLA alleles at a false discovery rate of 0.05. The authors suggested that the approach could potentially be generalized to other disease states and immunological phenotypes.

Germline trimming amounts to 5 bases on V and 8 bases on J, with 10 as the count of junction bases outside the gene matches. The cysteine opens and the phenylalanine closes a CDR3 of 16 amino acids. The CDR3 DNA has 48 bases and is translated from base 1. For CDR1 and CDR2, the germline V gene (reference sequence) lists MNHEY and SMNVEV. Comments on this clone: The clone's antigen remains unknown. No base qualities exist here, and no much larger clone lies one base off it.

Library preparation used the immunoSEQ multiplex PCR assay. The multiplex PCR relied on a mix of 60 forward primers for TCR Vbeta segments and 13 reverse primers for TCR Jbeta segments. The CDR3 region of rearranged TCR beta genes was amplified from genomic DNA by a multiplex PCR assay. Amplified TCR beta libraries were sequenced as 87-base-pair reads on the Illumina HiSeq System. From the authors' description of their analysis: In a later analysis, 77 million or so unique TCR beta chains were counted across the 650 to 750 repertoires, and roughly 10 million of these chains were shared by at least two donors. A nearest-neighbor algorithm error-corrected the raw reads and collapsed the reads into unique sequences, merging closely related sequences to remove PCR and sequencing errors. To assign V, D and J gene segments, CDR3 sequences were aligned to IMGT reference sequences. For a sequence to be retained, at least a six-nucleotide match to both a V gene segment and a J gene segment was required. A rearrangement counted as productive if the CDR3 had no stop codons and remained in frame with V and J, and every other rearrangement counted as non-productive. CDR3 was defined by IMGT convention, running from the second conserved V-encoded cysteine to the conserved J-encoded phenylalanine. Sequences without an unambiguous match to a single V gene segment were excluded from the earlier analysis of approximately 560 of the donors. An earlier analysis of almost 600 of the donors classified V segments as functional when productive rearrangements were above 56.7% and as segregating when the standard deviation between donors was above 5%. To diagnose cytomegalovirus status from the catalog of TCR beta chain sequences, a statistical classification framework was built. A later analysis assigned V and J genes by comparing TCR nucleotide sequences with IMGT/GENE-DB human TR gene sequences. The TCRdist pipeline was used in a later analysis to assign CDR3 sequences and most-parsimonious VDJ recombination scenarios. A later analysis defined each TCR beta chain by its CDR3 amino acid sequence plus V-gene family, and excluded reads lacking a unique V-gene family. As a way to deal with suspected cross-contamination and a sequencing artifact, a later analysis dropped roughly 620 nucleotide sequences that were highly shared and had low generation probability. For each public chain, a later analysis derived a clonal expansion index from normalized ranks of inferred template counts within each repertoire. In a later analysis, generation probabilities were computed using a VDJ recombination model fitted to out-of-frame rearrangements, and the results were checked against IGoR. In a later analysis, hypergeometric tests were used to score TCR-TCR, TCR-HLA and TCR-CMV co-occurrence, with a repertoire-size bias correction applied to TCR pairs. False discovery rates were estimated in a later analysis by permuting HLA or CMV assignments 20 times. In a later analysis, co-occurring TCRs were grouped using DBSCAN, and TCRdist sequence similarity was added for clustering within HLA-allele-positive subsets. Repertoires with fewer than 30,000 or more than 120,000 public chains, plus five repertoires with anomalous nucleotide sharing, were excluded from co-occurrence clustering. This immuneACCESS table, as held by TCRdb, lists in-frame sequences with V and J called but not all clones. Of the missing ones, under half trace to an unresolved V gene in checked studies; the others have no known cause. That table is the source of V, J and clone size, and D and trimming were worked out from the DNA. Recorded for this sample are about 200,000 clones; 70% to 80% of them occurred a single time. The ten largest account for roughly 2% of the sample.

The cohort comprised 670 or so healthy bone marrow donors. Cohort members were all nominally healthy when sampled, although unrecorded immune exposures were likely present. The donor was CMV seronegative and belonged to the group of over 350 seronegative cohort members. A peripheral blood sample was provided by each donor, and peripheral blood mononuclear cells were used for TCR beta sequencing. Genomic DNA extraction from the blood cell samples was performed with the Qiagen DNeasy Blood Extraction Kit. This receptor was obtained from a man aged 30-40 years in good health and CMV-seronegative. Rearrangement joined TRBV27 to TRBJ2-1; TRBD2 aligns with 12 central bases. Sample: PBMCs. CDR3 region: CASSRLAGVARDEQFF. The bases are TGTGCCAGCAGTAGACTAGCGGGAGTGGCAAGGGATGAGCAGTTCTTC.